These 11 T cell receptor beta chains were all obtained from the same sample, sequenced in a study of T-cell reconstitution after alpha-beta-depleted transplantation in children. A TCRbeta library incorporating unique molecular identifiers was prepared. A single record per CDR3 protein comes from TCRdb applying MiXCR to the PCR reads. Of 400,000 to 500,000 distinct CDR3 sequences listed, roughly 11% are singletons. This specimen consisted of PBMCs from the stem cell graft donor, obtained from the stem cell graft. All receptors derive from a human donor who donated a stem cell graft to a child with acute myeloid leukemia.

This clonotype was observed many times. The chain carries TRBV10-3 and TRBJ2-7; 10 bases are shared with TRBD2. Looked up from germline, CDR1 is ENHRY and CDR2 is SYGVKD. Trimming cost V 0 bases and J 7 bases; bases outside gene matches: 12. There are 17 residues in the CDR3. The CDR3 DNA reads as TGTGCCATCAGTGAGTCGGGGTCTAGCGGGAGTGCTAGGGAGCAGTACTTC. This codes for CAISESGSSGSAREQYF.

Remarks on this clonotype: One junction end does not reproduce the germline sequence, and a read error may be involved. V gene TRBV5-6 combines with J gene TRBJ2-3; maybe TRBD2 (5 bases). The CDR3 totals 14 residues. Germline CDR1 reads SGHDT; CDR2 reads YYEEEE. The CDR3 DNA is TGTGCCACCAGCTTCCCGGAGAGGGAAGATACGCAGTATTTT. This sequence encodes CATSFPEREDTQYF.

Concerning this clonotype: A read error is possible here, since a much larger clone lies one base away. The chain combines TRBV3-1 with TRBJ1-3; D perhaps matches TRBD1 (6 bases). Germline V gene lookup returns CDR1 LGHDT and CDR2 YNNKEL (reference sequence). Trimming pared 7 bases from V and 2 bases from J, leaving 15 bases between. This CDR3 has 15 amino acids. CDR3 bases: TGTGCCAGCACCCGCGCACAGGGCGCTGGAAACACCATATATTTT. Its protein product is CASTRAQGAGNTIYF.

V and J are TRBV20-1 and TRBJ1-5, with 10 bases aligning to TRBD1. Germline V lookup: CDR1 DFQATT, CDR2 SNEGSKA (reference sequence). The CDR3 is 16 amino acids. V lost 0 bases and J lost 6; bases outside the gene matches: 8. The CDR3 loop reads CSARERGQGYRQPQHF. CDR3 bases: TGCAGTGCTAGAGAGCGGGGACAGGGGTATCGTCAGCCCCAGCATTTT.

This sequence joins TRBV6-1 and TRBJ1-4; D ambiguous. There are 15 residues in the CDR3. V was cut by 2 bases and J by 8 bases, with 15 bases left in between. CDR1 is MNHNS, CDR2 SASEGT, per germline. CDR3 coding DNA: TGTGCCAGCAGTGAATGGTCAGCGGGAAGCGAAAAACTGTTTTTT. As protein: CASSEWSAGSEKLFF.

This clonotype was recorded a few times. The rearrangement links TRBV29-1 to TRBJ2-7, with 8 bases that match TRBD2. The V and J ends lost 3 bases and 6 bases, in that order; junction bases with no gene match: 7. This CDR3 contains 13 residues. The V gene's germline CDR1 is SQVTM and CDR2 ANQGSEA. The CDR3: CSVDPGGVGEQYF. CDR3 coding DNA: TGCAGCGTTGACCCCGGGGGGGTAGGCGAGCAGTACTTC.

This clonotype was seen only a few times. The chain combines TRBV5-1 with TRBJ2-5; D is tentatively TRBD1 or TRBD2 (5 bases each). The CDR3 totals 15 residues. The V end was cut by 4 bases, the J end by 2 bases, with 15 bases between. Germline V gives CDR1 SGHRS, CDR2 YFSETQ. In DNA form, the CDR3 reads TGCGCCAGCAGCAAAGCAGGGACGTATCAAGAGACCCAGTACTTC. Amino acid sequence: CASSKAGTYQETQYF.

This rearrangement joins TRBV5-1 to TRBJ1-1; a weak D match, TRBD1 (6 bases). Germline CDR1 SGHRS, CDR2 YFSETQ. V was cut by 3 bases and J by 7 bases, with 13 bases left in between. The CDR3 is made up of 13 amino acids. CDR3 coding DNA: TGCGCCAGCAGCTCAACAGGGACCTATGAAGCTTTCTTT. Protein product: CASSSTGTYEAFF.

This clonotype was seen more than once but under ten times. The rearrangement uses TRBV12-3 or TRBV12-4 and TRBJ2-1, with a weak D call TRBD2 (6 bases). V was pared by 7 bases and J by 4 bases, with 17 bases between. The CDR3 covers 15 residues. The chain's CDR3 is CASTPGTGIYNEQFF. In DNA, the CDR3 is TGTGCCAGCACCCCCGGGACTGGAATTTACAATGAGCAGTTCTTC.

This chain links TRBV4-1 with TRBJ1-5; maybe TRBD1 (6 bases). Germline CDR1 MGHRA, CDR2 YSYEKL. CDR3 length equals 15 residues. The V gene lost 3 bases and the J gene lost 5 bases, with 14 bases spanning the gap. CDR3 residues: CASSQGQSTYQPQHF. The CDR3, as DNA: TGCGCCAGCAGCCAGGGACAAAGCACCTATCAGCCCCAGCATTTT.

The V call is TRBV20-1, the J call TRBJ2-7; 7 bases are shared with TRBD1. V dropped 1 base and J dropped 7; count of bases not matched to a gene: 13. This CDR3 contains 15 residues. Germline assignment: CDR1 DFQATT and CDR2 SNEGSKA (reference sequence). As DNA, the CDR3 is TGCAGTGCTAGAGGTCCCACAAGACAGGGCCCAGAGCAGTACTTC. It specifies CSARGPTRQGPEQYF.